This note documents a single T cell receptor (beta chain) sequence. Its target is unknown. The source of the sample is a study of beta chain features in type 1 diabetes. This CDR3 region has 13 residues. Germline CDR1 reads SGHVS; CDR2 reads FQNEAQ. V was cut by 5 bases and J by 9 bases, with 14 bases left in between. The entirety of the isolated RNA underwent reverse transcription, so expressed TCRB transcripts were sequenced. Here immunoSEQ multiplex PCR was the method, and the copy in TCRdb shows in-frame clones only, minus some. The repertoire includes over 700,000 clones, about a sixth of them detected once, and 0.02% to 0.025% sits in the top ten. Via the markers CD45RO/CCR7/CD25/CD127/CD95/CD27, stem cell-like memory, regulatory, central memory and naive CD4+ cells were sorted. Study results and caveats: Across all four CD4+ subsets, people with type 1 diabetes showed modestly shorter TCRB CDR3s. PCR might favor shorter templates, but any such skew would affect patients and controls equally.

The chain is built from TRBV7-8 and TRBJ2-1; possibly TRBD2 for D (7 bases). This clonotype was obtained from a woman aged 18-30 years in good health. The sequenced sample was naive CD4+ T cells from blood. This CDR3 is CASSLGGGTEQFF. CDR3 sequence (DNA): TGTGCCAGCAGCCTGGGAGGGGGTACTGAGCAGTTCTTC.